The source of this T cell receptor beta chain is a study of brain T cells in children with intractable seizures. Assay: immunoSEQ multiplex PCR; the TCRdb copy retains only in-frame clones and omits some. In the table there are approximately 40,000 clones, 90% of which are singletons. This CDR3 spans 15 amino acids. Germline V gene data show CDR1 as KGHSH and CDR2 as LQKENI. After removal of 3 bases from V and 5 bases from J, the junction contained 9 bases not matched to a gene. The material was peripheral blood, obtained at surgery. This receptor was taken from a girl aged 2-15 years with tuberous sclerosis and intractable seizures. The chain couples TRBV18 to TRBJ1-2, with TRBD1 matching 7 bases. The CDR3 region has the DNA TGTGCCAGCTCACCGGCAGACAGGGACGAATATGGCTACACCTTC. Translation: CASSPADRDEYGYTF. Drawing the rest from reference TRBV18 and TRBJ1-2, the complete variable domain is NAGVMQNPRHLVRRRGQEARLRCSPMKGHSHVYWYRQLPEEGLKFMVYLQKENIIDESGMPKERFSAEFPKEGPSILRIQQVVRGDSAAYFCASSPADRDEYGYTFGSGTRLTVV.